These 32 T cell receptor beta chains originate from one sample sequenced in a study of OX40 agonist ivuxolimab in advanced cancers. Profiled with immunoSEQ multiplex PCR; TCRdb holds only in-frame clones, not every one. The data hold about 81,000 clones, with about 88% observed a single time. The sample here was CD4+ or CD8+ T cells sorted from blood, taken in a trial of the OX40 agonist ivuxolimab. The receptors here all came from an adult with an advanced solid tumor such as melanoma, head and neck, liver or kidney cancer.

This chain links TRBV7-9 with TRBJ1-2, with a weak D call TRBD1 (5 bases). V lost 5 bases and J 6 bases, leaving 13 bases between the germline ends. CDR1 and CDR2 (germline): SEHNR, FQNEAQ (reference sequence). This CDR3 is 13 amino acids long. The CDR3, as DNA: TGTGCCAGCAGCCCCGGTTGGGGGGATGGCTACACCTTC. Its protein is CASSPGWGDGYTF.

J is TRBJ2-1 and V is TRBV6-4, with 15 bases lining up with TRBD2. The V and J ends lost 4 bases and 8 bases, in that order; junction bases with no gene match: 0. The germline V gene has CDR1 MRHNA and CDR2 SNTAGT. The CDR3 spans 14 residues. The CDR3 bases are TGTGCCAGCAGTGGGACTAGCGGGAGGGATGAGCAGTTCTTC. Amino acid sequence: CASSGTSGRDEQFF.

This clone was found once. CDR3 DNA: TGTGCCGCCTCGCCCGGAGGAAGGTTAGGCGAGCAGTTCTTC. It codes for CAASPGGRLGEQFF. This chain joins TRBV19 and TRBJ2-1, with D maybe TRBD2 (5 bases). From germline, CDR1 is LNHDA and CDR2 SQIVND (reference sequence). The CDR3 extends over 14 amino acids. V lost 11 bases and J lost 10, with 24 bases in between.

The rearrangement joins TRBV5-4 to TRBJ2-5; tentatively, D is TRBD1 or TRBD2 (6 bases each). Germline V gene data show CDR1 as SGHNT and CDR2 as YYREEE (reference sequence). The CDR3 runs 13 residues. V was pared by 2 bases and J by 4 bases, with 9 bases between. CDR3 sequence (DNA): TGTGCCAGCAGCTTACAGGGAGGAGAGACCCAGTACTTC. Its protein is CASSLQGGETQYF.

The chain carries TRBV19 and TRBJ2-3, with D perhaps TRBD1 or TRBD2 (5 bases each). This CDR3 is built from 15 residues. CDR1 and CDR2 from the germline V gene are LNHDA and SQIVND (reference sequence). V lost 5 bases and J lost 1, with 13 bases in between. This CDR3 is CASSDFGAGTDTQYF. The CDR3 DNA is TGTGCCAGTAGTGATTTCGGGGCTGGCACAGATACGCAGTATTTT.

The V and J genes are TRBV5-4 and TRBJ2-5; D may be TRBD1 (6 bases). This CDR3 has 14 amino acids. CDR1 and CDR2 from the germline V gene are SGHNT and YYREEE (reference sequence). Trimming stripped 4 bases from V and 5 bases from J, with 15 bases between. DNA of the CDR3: TGTGCCAGCAGCAGCCCTCGGGACACCGAGACCCAGTACTTC. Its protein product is CASSSPRDTETQYF.

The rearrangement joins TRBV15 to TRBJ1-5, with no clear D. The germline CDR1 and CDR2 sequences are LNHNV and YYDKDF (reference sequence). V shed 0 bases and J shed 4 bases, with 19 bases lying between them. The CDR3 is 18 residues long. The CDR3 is CATSRDQIFPGKNQPQHF. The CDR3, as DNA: TGTGCCACCAGCAGAGATCAGATCTTTCCGGGGAAGAATCAGCCCCAGCATTTT.

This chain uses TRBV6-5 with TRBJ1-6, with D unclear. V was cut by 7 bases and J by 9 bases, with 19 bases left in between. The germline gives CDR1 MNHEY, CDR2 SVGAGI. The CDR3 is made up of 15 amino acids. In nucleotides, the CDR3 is TGTGCCAGCACTAGGACGGGTCGAGGAGGTTCACCCCTCCACTTT. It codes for CASTRTGRGGSPLHF.

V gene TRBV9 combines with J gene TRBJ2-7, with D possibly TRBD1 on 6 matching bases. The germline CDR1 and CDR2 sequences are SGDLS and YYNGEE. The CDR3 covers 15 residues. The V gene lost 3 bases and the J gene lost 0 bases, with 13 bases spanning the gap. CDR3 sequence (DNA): TGTGCCAGCAGCGCCTCGACAGGAACCTCCTACGAGCAGTACTTC. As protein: CASSASTGTSYEQYF.

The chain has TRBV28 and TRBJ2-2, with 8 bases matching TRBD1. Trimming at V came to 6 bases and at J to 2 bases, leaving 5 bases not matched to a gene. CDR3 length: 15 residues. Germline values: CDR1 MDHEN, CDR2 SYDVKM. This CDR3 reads CASRPGQANTGELFF. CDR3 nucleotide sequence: TGTGCCAGCAGACCGGGACAGGCAAACACCGGGGAGCTGTTTTTT.

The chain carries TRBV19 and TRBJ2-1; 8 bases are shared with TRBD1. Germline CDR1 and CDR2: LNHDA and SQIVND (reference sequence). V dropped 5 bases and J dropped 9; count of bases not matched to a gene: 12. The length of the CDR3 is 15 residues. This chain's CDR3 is CASSSGQVLYGEQFF. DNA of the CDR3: TGTGCCAGTAGTTCGGGACAGGTGTTATACGGTGAGCAGTTCTTC.

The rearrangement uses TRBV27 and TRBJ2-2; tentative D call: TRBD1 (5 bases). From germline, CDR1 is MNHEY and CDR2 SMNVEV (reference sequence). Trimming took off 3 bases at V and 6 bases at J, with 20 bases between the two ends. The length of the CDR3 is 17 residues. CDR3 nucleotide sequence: TGTGCCAGCAGTTTCCCTATAAATCCCAGGGCCCCCGGGGAGCTGTTTTTT. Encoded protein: CASSFPINPRAPGELFF.

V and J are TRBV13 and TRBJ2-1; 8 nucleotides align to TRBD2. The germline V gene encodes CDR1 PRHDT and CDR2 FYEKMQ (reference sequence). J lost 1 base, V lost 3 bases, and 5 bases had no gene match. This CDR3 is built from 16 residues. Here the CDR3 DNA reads TGTGCCAGCAGCTTTGAGCGGGAGCGATCCTACAATGAGCAGTTCTTC. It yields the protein CASSFERERSYNEQFF.

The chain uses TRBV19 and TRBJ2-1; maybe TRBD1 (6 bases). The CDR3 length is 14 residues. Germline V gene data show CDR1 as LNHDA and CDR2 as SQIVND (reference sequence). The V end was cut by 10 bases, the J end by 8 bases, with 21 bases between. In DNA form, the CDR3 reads TGTGCCACCCAACCGACAGCAGGGGAGTATGAGCAGTTCTTC. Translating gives CATQPTAGEYEQFF.

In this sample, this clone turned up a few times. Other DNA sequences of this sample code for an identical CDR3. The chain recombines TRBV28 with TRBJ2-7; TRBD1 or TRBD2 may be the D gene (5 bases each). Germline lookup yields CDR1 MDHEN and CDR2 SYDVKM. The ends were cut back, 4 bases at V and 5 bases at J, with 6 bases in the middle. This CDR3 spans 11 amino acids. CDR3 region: CASSWGNEQYF. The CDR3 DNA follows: TGTGCCAGCAGTTGGGGGAACGAGCAGTACTTC.

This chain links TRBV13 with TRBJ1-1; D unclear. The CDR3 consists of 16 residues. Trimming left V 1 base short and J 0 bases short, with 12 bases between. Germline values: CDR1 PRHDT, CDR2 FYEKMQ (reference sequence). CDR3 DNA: TGTGCCAGCAGCTTAGAAGGGCAGGTCATGAACACTGAAGCTTTCTTT. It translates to CASSLEGQVMNTEAFF.

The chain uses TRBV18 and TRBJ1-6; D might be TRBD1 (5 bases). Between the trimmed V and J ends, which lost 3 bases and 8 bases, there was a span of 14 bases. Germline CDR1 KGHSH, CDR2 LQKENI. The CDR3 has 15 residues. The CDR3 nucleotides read TGTGCCAGCTCACCTGGGCAGGGCTTGGATTCACCCCTCCACTTT. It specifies CASSPGQGLDSPLHF.

CDR3 in amino acids: CASSPGTSGSQETQYF. Written as DNA, the CDR3 is TGTGCCAGCAGTCCCGGGACTAGCGGTTCCCAAGAGACCCAGTACTTC. This chain links TRBV28 with TRBJ2-5; 11 bases are shared with TRBD2. CDR3 length equals 16 residues. Germline CDR1 is MDHEN and CDR2 is SYDVKM. V shed 5 bases, J shed 1 base, and the junction held 6 bases outside the gene matches.

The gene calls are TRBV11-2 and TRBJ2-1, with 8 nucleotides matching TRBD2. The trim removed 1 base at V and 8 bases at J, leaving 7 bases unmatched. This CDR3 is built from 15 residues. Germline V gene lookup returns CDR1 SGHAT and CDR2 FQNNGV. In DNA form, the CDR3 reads TGTGCCAGCAGCTTAGCGGGACTAGTGACCTATGAGCAGTTCTTC. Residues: CASSLAGLVTYEQFF.

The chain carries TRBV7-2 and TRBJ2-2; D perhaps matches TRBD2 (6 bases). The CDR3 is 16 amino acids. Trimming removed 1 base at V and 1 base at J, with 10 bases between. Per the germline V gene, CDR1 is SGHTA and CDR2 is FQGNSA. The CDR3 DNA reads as TGTGCCAGCAGCTTAGGCGGGACCCGGAACACCGGGGAGCTGTTTTTT. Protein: CASSLGGTRNTGELFF.

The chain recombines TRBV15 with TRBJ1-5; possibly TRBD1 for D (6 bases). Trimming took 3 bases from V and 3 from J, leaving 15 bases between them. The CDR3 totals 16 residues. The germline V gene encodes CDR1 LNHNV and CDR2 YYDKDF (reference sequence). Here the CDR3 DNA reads TGTGCCACCAGCAGTGACTGGGGGGGCGTCAATCAGCCCCAGCATTTT. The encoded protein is CATSSDWGGVNQPQHF.

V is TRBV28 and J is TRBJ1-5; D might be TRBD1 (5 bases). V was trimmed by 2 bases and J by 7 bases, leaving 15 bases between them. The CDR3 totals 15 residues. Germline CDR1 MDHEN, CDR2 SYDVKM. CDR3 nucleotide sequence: TGTGCCAGCAGTTTAATACGGGGGGTGGGGCAGCCCCAGCATTTT. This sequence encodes CASSLIRGVGQPQHF.

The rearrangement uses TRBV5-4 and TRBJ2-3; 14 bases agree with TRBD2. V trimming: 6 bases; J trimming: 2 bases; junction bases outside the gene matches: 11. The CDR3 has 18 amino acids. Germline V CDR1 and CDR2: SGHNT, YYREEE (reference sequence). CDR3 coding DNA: TGTGCCAGCATCTCGACTAGCGGGAGGGCCGGTGTCACAGATACGCAGTATTTT. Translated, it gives CASISTSGRAGVTDTQYF. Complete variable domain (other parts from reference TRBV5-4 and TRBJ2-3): ETGVTQSPTHLIKTRGQQVTLRCSSQSGHNTVSWYQQALGQGPQFIFQYYREEENGRGNFPPRFSGLQFPNYSSELNVNALELDDSALYLCASISTSGRAGVTDTQYFGPGTRLTVL.

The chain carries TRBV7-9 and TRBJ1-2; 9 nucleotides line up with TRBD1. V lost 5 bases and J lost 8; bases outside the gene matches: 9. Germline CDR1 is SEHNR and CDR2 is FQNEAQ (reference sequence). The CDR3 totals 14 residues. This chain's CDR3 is CASSPGTGYGGYTF. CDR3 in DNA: TGTGCCAGCAGCCCAGGGACAGGGTATGGAGGCTACACCTTC.

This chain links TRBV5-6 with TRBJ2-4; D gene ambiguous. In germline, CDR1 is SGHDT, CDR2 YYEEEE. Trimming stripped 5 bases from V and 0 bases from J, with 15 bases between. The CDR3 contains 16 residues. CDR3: CASSSGSTIAKNIQYF. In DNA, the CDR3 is TGTGCCAGCAGTTCCGGGTCCACGATAGCCAAAAACATTCAGTACTTC.

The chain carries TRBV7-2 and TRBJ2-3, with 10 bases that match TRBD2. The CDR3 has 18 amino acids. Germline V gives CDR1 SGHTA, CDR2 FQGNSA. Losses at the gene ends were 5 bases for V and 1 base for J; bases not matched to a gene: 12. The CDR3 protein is CASSQEQLGTSGTDTQYF. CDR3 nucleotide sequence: TGTGCCAGCAGCCAAGAGCAACTCGGGACTAGCGGCACAGATACGCAGTATTTT. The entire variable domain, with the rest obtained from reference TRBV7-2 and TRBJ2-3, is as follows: GAGVSQSPSNKVTEKGKDVELRCDPISGHTALYWYRQSLGQGLEFLIYFQGNSAPDKSGLPSDRFSAERTGGSVSTLTIQRTQQEDSAVYLCASSQEQLGTSGTDTQYFGPGTRLTVL.

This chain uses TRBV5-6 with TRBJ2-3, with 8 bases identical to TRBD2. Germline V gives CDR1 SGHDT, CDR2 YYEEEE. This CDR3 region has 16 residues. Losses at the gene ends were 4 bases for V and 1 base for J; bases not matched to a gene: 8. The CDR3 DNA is TGTGCCAGCAGCCAACTAGCGGCCAAGGGCACAGATACGCAGTATTTT. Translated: CASSQLAAKGTDTQYF.

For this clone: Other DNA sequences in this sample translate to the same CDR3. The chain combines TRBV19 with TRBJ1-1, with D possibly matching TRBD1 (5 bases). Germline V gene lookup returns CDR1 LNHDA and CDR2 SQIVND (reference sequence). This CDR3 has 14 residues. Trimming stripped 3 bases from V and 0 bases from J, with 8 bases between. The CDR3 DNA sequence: TGTGCCAGTAGTATGGCAGGGATGAACACTGAAGCTTTCTTT. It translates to CASSMAGMNTEAFF.

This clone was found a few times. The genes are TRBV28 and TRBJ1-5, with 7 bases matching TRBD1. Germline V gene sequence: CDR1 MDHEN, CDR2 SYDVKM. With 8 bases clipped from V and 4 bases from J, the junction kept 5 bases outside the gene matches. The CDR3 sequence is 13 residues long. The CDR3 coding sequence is TGTGCCAGCCAATACAGGGGTAATCAGCCCCAGCATTTT. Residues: CASQYRGNQPQHF.

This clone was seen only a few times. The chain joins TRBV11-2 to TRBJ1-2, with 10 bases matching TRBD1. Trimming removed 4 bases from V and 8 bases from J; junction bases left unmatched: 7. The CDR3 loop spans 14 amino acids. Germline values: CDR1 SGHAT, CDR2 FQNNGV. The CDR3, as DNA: TGTGCCAGCAGCTGGGCCGGGACAGGGGCAGGCTACACCTTC. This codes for CASSWAGTGAGYTF.

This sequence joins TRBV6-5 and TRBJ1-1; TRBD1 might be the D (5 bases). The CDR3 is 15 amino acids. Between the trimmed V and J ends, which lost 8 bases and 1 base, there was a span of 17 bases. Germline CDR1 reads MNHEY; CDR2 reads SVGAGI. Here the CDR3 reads CASGRTRPKNTEAFF. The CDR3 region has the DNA TGTGCCAGCGGCAGGACAAGGCCCAAGAACACTGAAGCTTTCTTT.

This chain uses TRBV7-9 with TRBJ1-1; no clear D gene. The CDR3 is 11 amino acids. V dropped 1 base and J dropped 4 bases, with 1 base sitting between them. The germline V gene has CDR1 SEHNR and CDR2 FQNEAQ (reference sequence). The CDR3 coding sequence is TGTGCCAGCAGCTTAGTCACTGAAGCTTTCTTT. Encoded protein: CASSLVTEAFF.